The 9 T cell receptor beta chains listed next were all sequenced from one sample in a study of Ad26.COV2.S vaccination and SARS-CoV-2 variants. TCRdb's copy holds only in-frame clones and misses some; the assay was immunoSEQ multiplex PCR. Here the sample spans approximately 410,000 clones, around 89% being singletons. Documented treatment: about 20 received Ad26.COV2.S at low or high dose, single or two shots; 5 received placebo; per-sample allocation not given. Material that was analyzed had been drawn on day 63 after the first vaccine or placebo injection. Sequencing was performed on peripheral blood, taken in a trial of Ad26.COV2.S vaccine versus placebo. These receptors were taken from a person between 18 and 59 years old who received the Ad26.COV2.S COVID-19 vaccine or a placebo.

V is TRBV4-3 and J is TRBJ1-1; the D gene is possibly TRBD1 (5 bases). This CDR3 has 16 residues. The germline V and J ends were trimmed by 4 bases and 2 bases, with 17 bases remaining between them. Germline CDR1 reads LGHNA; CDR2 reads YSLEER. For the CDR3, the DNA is TGCGCCAGCAGCCTCTACCCTAGGGGCGGAAACACTGAAGCTTTCTTT. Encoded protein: CASSLYPRGGNTEAFF.

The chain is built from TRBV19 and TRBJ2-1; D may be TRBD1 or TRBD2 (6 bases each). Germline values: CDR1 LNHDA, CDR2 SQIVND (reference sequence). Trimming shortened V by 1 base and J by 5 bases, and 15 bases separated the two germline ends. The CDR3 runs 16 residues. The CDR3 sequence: CASSIGRRGENNEQFF. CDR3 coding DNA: TGTGCCAGTAGTATAGGGCGTAGGGGGGAAAACAATGAGCAGTTCTTC.

The CDR3 loop reads CASSDNTRPYEQYF. In nucleotides, the CDR3 is TGCGCCAGCAGTGATAATACCCGGCCCTACGAGCAGTACTTC. V gene TRBV10-1 combines with J gene TRBJ2-7; D is unresolved. Germline CDR1 WNHNN, CDR2 SYGVQD (reference sequence). The CDR3 length is 14 residues. V was clipped by 3 bases and J by 2 bases, with 11 bases between them.

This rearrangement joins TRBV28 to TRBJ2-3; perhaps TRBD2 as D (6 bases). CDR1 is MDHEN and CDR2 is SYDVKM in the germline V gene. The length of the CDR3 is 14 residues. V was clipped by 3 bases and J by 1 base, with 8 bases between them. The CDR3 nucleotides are TGTGCCAGCAGTTTGTCGGGGGGCACAGATACGCAGTATTTT. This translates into CASSLSGGTDTQYF.

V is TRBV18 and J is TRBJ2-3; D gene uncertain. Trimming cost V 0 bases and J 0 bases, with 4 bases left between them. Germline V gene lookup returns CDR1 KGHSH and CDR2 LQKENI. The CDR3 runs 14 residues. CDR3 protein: CASSPPWSTDTQYF. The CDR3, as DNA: TGTGCCAGCTCACCACCATGGAGCACAGATACGCAGTATTTT.

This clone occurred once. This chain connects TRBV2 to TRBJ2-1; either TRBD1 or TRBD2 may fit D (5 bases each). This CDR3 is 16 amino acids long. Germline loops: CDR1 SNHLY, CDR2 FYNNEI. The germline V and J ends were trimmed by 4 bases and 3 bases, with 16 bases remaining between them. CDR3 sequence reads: CASSAGTLAIYNEQFF. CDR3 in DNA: TGTGCCAGCAGTGCCGGGACGCTGGCGATCTACAATGAGCAGTTCTTC.

This chain's CDR3 is CASSLAGVPYNEQFF. DNA of the CDR3: TGTGCCAGCAGCTTAGCGGGGGTGCCCTACAATGAGCAGTTCTTC. V is TRBV7-8 and J is TRBJ2-1; D tentatively fits TRBD1 or TRBD2 (5 bases each). The CDR3 runs 15 residues. V dropped 0 bases and J dropped 2 bases, with 8 bases sitting between them. Looked up from germline, CDR1 is SGHVS and CDR2 is FQNEAQ.

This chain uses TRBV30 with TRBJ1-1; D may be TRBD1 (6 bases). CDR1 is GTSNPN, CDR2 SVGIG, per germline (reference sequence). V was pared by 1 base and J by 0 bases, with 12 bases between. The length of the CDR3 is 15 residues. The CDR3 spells CAWSAIQGLNTEAFF. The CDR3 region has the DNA TGTGCCTGGAGTGCCATACAGGGCTTGAACACTGAAGCTTTCTTT.

CDR3 bases: TGTGCCAGCAGCTTAGCGAAGGACGCGGGGGGGCTTGAAGATGAGCAGTTCTTC. As protein: CASSLAKDAGGLEDEQFF. This sequence joins TRBV7-9 and TRBJ2-1, with 9 bases identical to TRBD2. The CDR3 has 18 residues. Trimming at V came to 0 bases and at J to 8 bases, leaving 14 bases not matched to a gene. Germline V lookup: CDR1 SEHNR, CDR2 FQNEAQ (reference sequence).